The 4 T cell receptor beta chains reported below all come from one sample, sequenced in a study of shared clonotypes between healthy human individuals. This table comes from immunoSEQ multiplex PCR, and its TCRdb copy is limited to in-frame clones, with some not included. This table has over 400,000 clones, approximately 80% appearing once. The specimen was PBMCs. All receptors come from a woman aged 40 to 50 in good health. Some clones in this sample may be carry-over from other donors' samples.

As concerns this clone: The junction departs from the called germline gene at one end, perhaps through a read error. The rearrangement uses TRBV5-1 and TRBJ2-5; D gene uncertain. The V gene's germline CDR1 is SGHRS and CDR2 YFSETQ. The CDR3 sequence is 13 residues long. The CDR3 reads CASSLGAQETRYF. In DNA form, the CDR3 reads TGCGCCAGCAGCTTGGGGGCGCAAGAGACCCGGTACTTC.

This clone was seen a few times. The V gene is TRBV15, the J gene TRBJ1-5, with D maybe TRBD1 (6 bases). Germline V gene data show CDR1 as LNHNV and CDR2 as YYDKDF (reference sequence). The CDR3 sequence is 15 residues long. Trimming cost V 0 bases and J 6 bases, with 12 bases left between them. The CDR3 reads CATSRDNQGSQPQHF. CDR3 sequence (DNA): TGTGCCACCAGCAGAGATAATCAGGGGTCTCAGCCCCAGCATTTT.

The chain links TRBV5-4 to TRBJ2-5; 10 bases are shared with TRBD2. The CDR3 runs to 14 residues. V shed 4 bases, J shed 4 bases, and the junction held 4 bases outside the gene matches. In germline, CDR1 is SGHNT, CDR2 YYREEE (reference sequence). The CDR3 nucleotides read TGTGCCAGCAGCCCAGCGGGAGGGGGAGAGACCCAGTACTTC. Translation: CASSPAGGGETQYF.

This clone appeared a few times. In nucleotides, the CDR3 is TGTGCCATCAGCCCCTCCCTAGCGGGTGGACTCAATGAGCAGTTCTTC. Translation gives CAISPSLAGGLNEQFF. V is TRBV10-3 and J is TRBJ2-1; 8 bases agree with TRBD2. Unmatched junction bases numbered 13, after V lost 6 bases and J lost 6 bases. The CDR3 length is 16 residues. CDR1 is ENHRY, CDR2 SYGVKD, per germline.